This T cell receptor (beta chain) was captured in a study of blood T cell repertoires in COVID-19. In the study overall: The United States, Italy and Spain provided the acute and convalescent COVID-19 samples. The analysed material was cDNA or gDNA that came from T cells, B-cell-depleted T cells, or PBMCs.

The CDR3 length is 14 residues. The germline V gene has CDR1 MNHEY and CDR2 SVGEGT. V shed 4 bases, J shed 7 bases, and the junction held 9 bases outside the gene matches. The table came from immunoSEQ multiplex PCR; TCRdb's copy has only in-frame clones and leaves some out. The sample includes 210,000 or so clones, approximately 83% of them seen just once. The sequence was obtained from a woman aged 25 to 39 with COVID-19, enrolled during active disease. Sequencing used peripheral blood. The V and J genes are TRBV6-2 or TRBV6-3 and TRBJ1-1; 7 bases fit TRBD1. CDR3: CASSSAWAGGEAFF. The CDR3 DNA reads TGTGCCAGCAGTTCGGCGTGGGCAGGGGGTGAAGCTTTCTTT.